One TCR beta chain is described in this entry. Its specificity is unknown. The conserved phenylalanine or tryptophan is not found at the CDR3 terminus, so this likely reflects a read error. A J-beta primer mix and a sample-barcoded 5' primer were used in a second PCR of about 7 to 12 cycles. MiXCR, applied by TCRdb to the 5' RACE reads, yields one record per CDR3 protein. The sample lists about 970,000 distinct CDR3 sequences, around 54% occurring once. Trimming cost V 2 bases and J 11 bases, with 27 bases left between them. The CDR3 sequence is 17 residues long. Germline V lookup: CDR1 SGHTA, CDR2 FQGTGA. This record comes from a study of blood T cells in healthy people across ages. Study results and caveats: Long-lived donors exceeded aged donors in naive CD4+ cells and diversity.

The J gene is TRBJ2-5, the V gene TRBV7-3; the D is unclear. The sequenced sample consisted of blood. The sequence was collected from an older woman in good health. The CDR3 region is CASSLLPGARTYNEQYL. CDR3 DNA: TGTGCCAGCAGCTTACTGCCTGGCGCTAGAACATACAATGAGCAGTACTTA.